The 28 T cell receptor beta chains below were found in one sample sequenced in a study of T cells in Graves' hyperthyroidism and ophthalmopathy. TCR beta CDR3 regions were amplified from RNA transcripts. Primed by the HTBI set, a first-round RT-PCR was run on the TCR CDR3. Each CDR3 protein is one row after TCRdb ran MiXCR on the multiplex PCR reads. The table records 380,000 or so distinct CDR3 sequences, approximately 13% of them present only once. The source material was blood. The receptor set was obtained from a man aged 25 to 45 with Graves' hyperthyroidism that later progressed to Graves' ophthalmopathy.

The sample holds many counts of this clonotype. As DNA, the CDR3 is TGTGCCAGCAGTTTAAATGGGGGGGAAACAGATACGCAGTATTTT. It yields the protein CASSLNGGETDTQYF. The rearrangement joins TRBV28 to TRBJ2-3; 7 nucleotides line up with TRBD2. Trimming at V came to 2 bases and at J to 3 bases, leaving 5 bases not matched to a gene. Germline V gene data show CDR1 as MDHEN and CDR2 as SYDVKM. The CDR3 contains 15 residues.

The rearrangement links TRBV6-1 to TRBJ1-5; no clear D gene. There are 13 residues in the CDR3. Trimming removed 6 bases at V and 2 bases at J, with 8 bases between. The germline V gene encodes CDR1 MNHNS and CDR2 SASEGT. The DNA for the CDR3 is TGTGCCAGCAGCGCCGACGGCAATCAGCCCCAGCATTTT. It is translated as CASSADGNQPQHF.

This clonotype was detected many times. The V gene is TRBV20-1, the J gene TRBJ2-7; 11 bases align to TRBD2. CDR3 length equals 13 residues. Trimming cost V 6 bases and J 3 bases; bases outside gene matches: 4. Germline CDR1 reads DFQATT; CDR2 reads SNEGSKA (reference sequence). CDR3 in DNA: TGCAGTGCGAGACTAGCGGGGAACTACGAGCAGTACTTC. This sequence encodes CSARLAGNYEQYF.

In this sample, this clonotype turned up many times. The CDR3 region is CASSSGAVNTEAFF. CDR3 nucleotide sequence: TGTGCCAGCAGTTCCGGAGCGGTGAACACTGAAGCTTTCTTT. This chain uses TRBV5-6 with TRBJ1-1, with D unclear. The CDR3 contains 14 residues. Between the trimmed V and J ends, which lost 5 bases and 0 bases, there was a span of 11 bases. Looked up from germline, CDR1 is SGHDT and CDR2 is YYEEEE.

The V call is TRBV9, the J call TRBJ2-5, with D possibly matching TRBD2 (7 bases). From germline, CDR1 is SGDLS and CDR2 YYNGEE. CDR3 size: 15 residues. V was clipped by 1 base and J by 7 bases, with 17 bases between them. The CDR3 protein is CASSVKPGGPRTQYF. Here the CDR3 DNA reads TGTGCCAGCAGCGTAAAGCCGGGGGGCCCCAGGACCCAGTACTTC.

Ten or more counts support this clonotype. V usage is TRBV30 and J usage is TRBJ2-5; tentatively, D is TRBD1 (6 bases). The V end lost 2 bases, the J end lost 1 base, and 8 bases lay between the germline ends. The CDR3 has 13 residues. Germline assignment: CDR1 GTSNPN and CDR2 SVGIG (reference sequence). The CDR3 spells CAWSRGIQETQYF. DNA of the CDR3: TGTGCCTGGAGTAGGGGGATCCAAGAGACCCAGTACTTC.

J is TRBJ2-3 and V is TRBV5-1; TRBD2 agrees at 16 bases. V shed 1 base and J 3 bases; nucleotides not matched to a gene: 14. Germline V CDR1 and CDR2: SGHRS, YFSETQ. This CDR3 has 21 amino acids. CDR3 amino acids: CASSLIHPGTSGGAGTDTQYF. The CDR3 region has the DNA TGCGCCAGCAGCTTGATACACCCAGGGACTAGCGGGGGGGCCGGGACAGATACGCAGTATTTT.

This clonotype showed up many times. The chain recombines TRBV2 with TRBJ1-5; D is possibly TRBD1 (5 bases). The CDR3 is made up of 15 amino acids. Germline CDR1 and CDR2: SNHLY and FYNNEI. The V gene lost 7 bases and the J gene lost 1 base, with 14 bases spanning the gap. Here the CDR3 reads CASTQDGASNQPQHF. DNA for the CDR3: TGTGCCAGCACCCAAGACGGGGCAAGCAATCAGCCCCAGCATTTT.

The table lists this clonotype with many counts. The rearrangement uses TRBV12-3 or TRBV12-4 and TRBJ2-3; possibly TRBD2 for D (6 bases). This CDR3 is 16 amino acids long. V lost 1 base to trimming and J lost 0 bases, with 11 bases between them. Here the CDR3 reads CASSLVGLQSTDTQYF. CDR3 sequence (DNA): TGTGCCAGCAGTTTAGTAGGACTACAGAGCACAGATACGCAGTATTTT.

This clonotype appeared many times. The chain combines TRBV20-1 with TRBJ1-6; 8 bases line up with TRBD1. The CDR3 extends over 14 amino acids. V gave up 3 bases and J gave up 7 bases; unmatched junction bases: 5. Germline CDR1 is DFQATT and CDR2 is SNEGSKA (reference sequence). This chain's CDR3 is CSARQGATNSPLHF. Written as DNA, the CDR3 is TGCAGTGCTAGGCAGGGGGCAACCAATTCACCCCTCCACTTT.

This clonotype was recorded at least ten times. The V and J genes are TRBV7-9 and TRBJ2-1; D gene uncertain. Deletions cut 3 bases from V and 5 bases from J, with 11 bases between. The germline V gene has CDR1 SEHNR and CDR2 FQNEAQ (reference sequence). The CDR3 spans 14 residues. The CDR3 region has the DNA TGTGCCAGCAGCTTGGCCCAGCACAACAATGAGCAGTTCTTC. It specifies CASSLAQHNNEQFF.

The chain joins TRBV3-1 to TRBJ2-7; 9 nucleotides agree with TRBD1. With 5 bases clipped from V and 4 bases from J, the junction kept 6 bases outside the gene matches. The CDR3 consists of 14 residues. CDR1 is LGHDT and CDR2 is YNNKEL in the germline V gene (reference sequence). CDR3: CASSGTGSRYEQYF. The CDR3 coding sequence is TGTGCCAGCAGCGGGACAGGGTCGAGGTACGAGCAGTACTTC.

This clonotype was counted many times. V is TRBV28 and J is TRBJ1-1; 7 bases agree with TRBD1. CDR1 and CDR2 from the germline V gene are MDHEN and SYDVKM. The CDR3 covers 16 residues. Trimming removed 1 base from V and 3 bases from J; junction bases left unmatched: 8. CDR3 DNA: TGTGCCAGCAGTTTATATCCCCAGGGGGGGGACACTGAAGCTTTCTTT. Residues: CASSLYPQGGDTEAFF.

This clonotype was counted ten times or more. The V gene is TRBV12-3 or TRBV12-4, the J gene TRBJ2-1; D is possibly TRBD1 or TRBD2 (6 bases each). V was shortened by 2 bases and J by 0 bases, with 17 bases between the two germline ends. The CDR3 loop spans 18 amino acids. In DNA form, the CDR3 reads TGTGCCAGCAGTTTAAGGGGCCAGGGGAGGTTCTCCTACAATGAGCAGTTCTTC. Its translation: CASSLRGQGRFSYNEQFF.

In its sample, this clonotype was seen many times. The rearrangement joins TRBV28 to TRBJ1-2; tentatively, D is TRBD1 (5 bases). The CDR3 is 13 residues long. Germline V gene sequence: CDR1 MDHEN, CDR2 SYDVKM. V was cut by 6 bases and J by 8 bases, with 16 bases left in between. The CDR3 region is CASSLGAAGGYTF. The DNA for the CDR3 is TGTGCCAGCAGCCTAGGGGCAGCGGGGGGCTACACCTTC.

This chain joins TRBV30 and TRBJ2-7, with 9 positions matching TRBD1. This CDR3 contains 15 residues. J gave up 2 bases and V 5 bases, and 10 bases lay outside the gene matches. Germline CDR1 and CDR2: GTSNPN and SVGIG (reference sequence). The DNA for the CDR3 is TGTGCCTGGTCCAATCCCGGGACAGGGACCTACGAGCAGTACTTC. It is translated as CAWSNPGTGTYEQYF.

At least ten counts were recorded for this clonotype. The chain employs TRBV5-1 and TRBJ1-2; unclear D gene. The CDR3 spans 15 residues. Trimming shortened V by 0 bases and J by 1 base, and 10 bases separated the two germline ends. Germline CDR1 and CDR2: SGHRS and YFSETQ. DNA for the CDR3: TGCGCCAGCAGCTTGGCCACGGGAGTTAACTATGGCTACACCTTC. This gives the protein CASSLATGVNYGYTF. Based on the CDR3 plus reference TRBV5-1 and TRBJ1-2, the full variable domain is KAGVTQTPRYLIKTRGQQVTLSCSPISGHRSVSWYQQTPGQGLQFLFEYFSETQRNKGNFPGRFSGRQFSNSRSEMNVSTLELGDSALYLCASSLATGVNYGYTFGSGTRLTVV.

This clonotype came up many times. This chain uses TRBV2 with TRBJ1-1; D unresolved. The CDR3 loop spans 13 amino acids. V lost 4 bases to trimming and J lost 0 bases, with 6 bases between them. CDR1 SNHLY and CDR2 FYNNEI come from the germline V gene. The CDR3 loop reads CASSGRLNTEAFF. The CDR3 nucleotides read TGTGCCAGCAGTGGCCGGTTGAACACTGAAGCTTTCTTT.

In this sample, this clonotype turned up many times. The chain recombines TRBV28 with TRBJ1-5; no reliable D call. V lost 7 bases, J lost 5 bases, and 12 bases lay in between. The CDR3 extends over 13 amino acids. Germline V gene lookup returns CDR1 MDHEN and CDR2 SYDVKM. The DNA of the CDR3 is TGTGCCAGCACCTCGGACTCTTATCAGCCCCAGCATTTT. Encoded protein: CASTSDSYQPQHF. The variable domain in full, completed from reference TRBV28 and TRBJ1-5, reads DVKVTQSSRYLVKRTGEKVFLECVQDMDHENMFWYRQDPGLGLRLIYFSYDVKMKEKGDIPEGYSVSREKKERFSLILESASTNQTSMYLCASTSDSYQPQHFGDGTRLSIL.

The V and J genes are TRBV9 and TRBJ2-2, with 8 bases aligning to TRBD2. Trimming removed 5 bases from V and 6 bases from J; junction bases left unmatched: 6. The germline gives CDR1 SGDLS, CDR2 YYNGEE. The CDR3 contains 14 residues. The CDR3 DNA reads as TGTGCCAGCAGTCGTAGCGGGGCCGCCGGGGAGCTGTTTTTT. Encoded protein: CASSRSGAAGELFF.

This clonotype was seen at least ten times. CDR3 sequence: CASGGLQGQPQHF. The CDR3, as DNA: TGTGCCAGCGGGGGTCTACAGGGTCAGCCCCAGCATTTT. The chain joins TRBV2 to TRBJ1-5, with a tentative D call TRBD1 (6 bases). This CDR3 has 13 residues. Deletions cut 8 bases from V and 6 bases from J, with 14 bases between. CDR1 and CDR2 from the germline V gene are SNHLY and FYNNEI.

The chain combines TRBV7-9 with TRBJ1-2, with D possibly being TRBD1 (5 bases). This CDR3 has 13 residues. Trimming removed 2 bases at V and 10 bases at J, with 14 bases between. Looked up from germline, CDR1 is SEHNR and CDR2 is FQNEAQ (reference sequence). The CDR3 DNA reads TGTGCCAGCAGCTTACCGAAAGGGGTGGTCTACACCTTC. Amino acid sequence: CASSLPKGVVYTF.

This clonotype was detected a few times. The V and J genes are TRBV5-4 and TRBJ2-1; the D call may be TRBD1 or TRBD2 (5 bases each). The CDR3 totals 15 residues. Looked up from germline, CDR1 is SGHNT and CDR2 is YYREEE (reference sequence). Trimming took off 5 bases at V and 7 bases at J, with 19 bases between the two ends. The CDR3 bases are TGTGCCAGCAGTAACCCTTTATGGGACCCTAATGAGCAGTTCTTC. Its protein product is CASSNPLWDPNEQFF.

This clonotype was seen more than once but under ten times. The chain uses TRBV10-3 and TRBJ2-3; D ambiguous. V was cut by 4 bases and J by 4 bases, with 6 bases left in between. In germline, CDR1 is ENHRY, CDR2 SYGVKD. CDR3 length: 12 amino acids. CDR3 DNA: TGTGCCATCAGTGTTCATGCAGATACGCAGTATTTT. Encoded protein: CAISVHADTQYF.

The chain has TRBV12-3 or TRBV12-4 and TRBJ1-6; D is perhaps TRBD1 (5 bases). Trimming took off 3 bases at V and 12 bases at J, with 15 bases between the two ends. CDR3 length: 14 amino acids. The CDR3 nucleotides are TGTGCCAGCAGTTTGGGGCAGGGAGGGCAACCCCTCCACTTT. Its protein is CASSLGQGGQPLHF.

This clonotype occurred a few times. The V gene is TRBV7-2, the J gene TRBJ1-6; D remains unclear. V was clipped by 2 bases and J by 5 bases, with 7 bases between them. The CDR3 has 14 amino acids. From germline, CDR1 is SGHTA and CDR2 FQGNSA. DNA of the CDR3: TGTGCCAGCAGCTTACTGGGGAATAATTCACCCCTCCACTTT. Protein product: CASSLLGNNSPLHF. Looking up the rest from reference TRBV7-2 and TRBJ1-6 gives the full variable domain: GAGVSQSPSNKVTEKGKDVELRCDPISGHTALYWYRQSLGQGLEFLIYFQGNSAPDKSGLPSDRFSAERTGGSVSTLTIQRTQQEDSAVYLCASSLLGNNSPLHFGNGTRLTVT.

This clonotype was counted once. CDR3: CASRYRGLNYGYTF. The CDR3 DNA sequence: TGTGCCAGCAGGTACAGGGGTCTAAACTATGGCTACACCTTC. The rearrangement links TRBV12-3 or TRBV12-4 to TRBJ1-2, with 7 positions matching TRBD1. The CDR3 covers 14 residues. With 6 bases clipped from V and 2 bases from J, the junction kept 6 bases outside the gene matches.

This clonotype was counted only a few times. The rearrangement joins TRBV6-2 or TRBV6-3 to TRBJ2-2; a weak D match, TRBD1 (6 bases). Per germline, CDR1 MNHEY and CDR2 SVGEGT. The CDR3 contains 15 residues. With 5 bases removed from V and 5 bases from J, the gap between germline ends came to 15 bases. CDR3 residues: CASSLTPQGTGELFF. Here the CDR3 DNA reads TGTGCCAGCAGTCTAACACCCCAGGGGACCGGGGAGCTGTTTTTT.